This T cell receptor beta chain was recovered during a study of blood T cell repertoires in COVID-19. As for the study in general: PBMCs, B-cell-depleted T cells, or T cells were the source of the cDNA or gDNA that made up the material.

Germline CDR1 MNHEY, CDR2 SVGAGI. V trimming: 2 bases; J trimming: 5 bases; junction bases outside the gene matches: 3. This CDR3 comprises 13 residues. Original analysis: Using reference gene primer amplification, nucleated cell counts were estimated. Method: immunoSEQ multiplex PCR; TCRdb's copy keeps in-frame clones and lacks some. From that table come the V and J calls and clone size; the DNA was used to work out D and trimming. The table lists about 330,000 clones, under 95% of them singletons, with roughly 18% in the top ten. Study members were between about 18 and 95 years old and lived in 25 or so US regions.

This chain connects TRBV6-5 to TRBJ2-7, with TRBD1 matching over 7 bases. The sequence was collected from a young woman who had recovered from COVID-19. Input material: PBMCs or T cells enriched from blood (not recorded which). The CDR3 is CASSYQGENEQYF. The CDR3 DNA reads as TGTGCCAGCAGTTACCAGGGGGAAAACGAGCAGTACTTC.